The clone carrying this T cell receptor (beta chain) was seen only a few times. Antigen: not known. Antigen-specific CD4+ T cells were first expanded with viral peptide pools by the ViraFEST assay and only then sequenced. Upon completion of 10 to 11 days in culture, CD4+ T cells were isolated. Nucleocapsid antibodies were negative in the vaccine recipients, who had never had SARS-CoV-2 infection. The germline CDR1 and CDR2 sequences are MRHNA and SNTAGT. The germline V and J ends were trimmed by 8 bases and 1 base, with 11 bases remaining between them. CDR3 length equals 14 residues. This specimen belongs to a study of vaccination effects on CD4 cells after COVID-19. About the study: Subjects were given two BNT162b2 or mRNA-1273 vaccine doses. Study results and limitations: Vaccine- and infection-induced clones showed marked clonal contraction late following vaccination.

Method: immunoSEQ multiplex PCR; TCRdb's copy keeps in-frame clones and lacks some. Of about 41,000 clones detected, around 77% appear once; the ten largest clones hold approximately 2.8%. The specimen was CD4+ T cells from PBMCs cultured with HCoV-NL63 spike peptides, collected before COVID-19 vaccination. The clonotype comes from a human donor who received a COVID-19 vaccine. The chain uses TRBV6-4 and TRBJ2-2; perhaps TRBD1 as D (5 bases). The chain's CDR3 is CASQDSLNTGELFF. For the CDR3, the DNA is TGTGCCAGCCAAGACAGCCTGAACACCGGGGAGCTGTTTTTT.